A selection of T cell receptor beta chains follows, all from one sample in a study of blood T cell repertoires in COVID-19. The protocol was immunoSEQ multiplex PCR, while the TCRdb copy is restricted to in-frame clones and leaves out a portion. In the table there are approximately 330,000 clones, approximately 83% of which are singletons. Sample: PBMCs or T cells enriched from blood (not recorded which). The receptor source for this set is a woman in her thirties or forties with acute COVID-19. The CDR3 runs from the conserved cysteine through the conserved F or W. A D gene is named only where the DNA matches it firmly. The size of a clone is reported for some rows only, either as once, few or many, or as a class for expanded clones.

TRBJ1-2,NA,few,TRBV12-3/TRBV12-4,TGTGCCAGCAGGAGAGTCTATGGCTACACCTTC,CASRRVYGYTF
TRBJ1-5,TRBD1,once,TRBV19,TGTGCCAGTAGTATAGACCTGTACTCTGGGAGGGACAGGGCCGATTTCTATCAGCCCCAGCATTTT,CASSIDLYSGRDRADFYQPQHF
TRBJ1-1,NA,NA,TRBV27,TGTGCCAGCAGTCCCAGCGGGACCCCCGGAACTGAAGCTTTCTTT,CASSPSGTPGTEAFF
TRBJ1-2,TRBD1,NA,TRBV6-5,TGTGCCAGCACTATAGGACAGGGGTCCTATGGCTACACCTTC,CASTIGQGSYGYTF
TRBJ2-7,TRBD1,once,TRBV7-2,TGTGCCAGCAGCTTAGTTTTCGGACAGGGCCACGAGCAGTACTTC,CASSLVFGQGHEQYF
TRBJ2-3,NA,NA,TRBV6-5,TGTGCCAGCAGCAGCCAGGGGCCTCTCACAGATACGCAGTATTTT,CASSSQGPLTDTQYF
TRBJ1-1,TRBD1,NA,TRBV5-4,TGTGCCAGCAGCTCGGGACAGGGGCTAGGAGCTTTCTTT,CASSSGQGLGAFF
TRBJ2-2,NA,NA,TRBV11-2,TGTGCCAGCAGCCCTACACAGGGAACGAACACCGGGGAGCTGTTTTTT,CASSPTQGTNTGELFF
TRBJ1-4,NA,NA,TRBV11-2,TGTGCCAGCAGCTTAGACCGTGCAACTAATGAAAAACTGTTTTTT,CASSLDRATNEKLFF
TRBJ2-4,TRBD2,NA,TRBV28,TGTGCCACTCAAGGCGGGGGGTTGGCCAAAAACATTCAGTACTTC,CATQGGGLAKNIQYF
TRBJ2-3,NA,NA,TRBV5-1,TGCGCCAGCAGTTTCCAAGCGGTCACTAGCACAGATACGCAGTATTTT,CASSFQAVTSTDTQYF
TRBJ1-1,NA,NA,TRBV24-1,TGTGCCACCAGTGATAACGGTTTGAACACTGAAGCTTTCTTT,CATSDNGLNTEAFF
TRBJ2-5,TRBD2,NA,TRBV11-2,TGTGCCAGCAGCTTAGGATACCTAGCGGGGGGCCAGGGAGAGACCCAGTACTTC,CASSLGYLAGGQGETQYF
TRBJ1-4,TRBD1,NA,TRBV10-3,TGTGCCATCAGCGGGACAGGATATGAAAAACTGTTTTTT,CAISGTGYEKLFF
TRBJ2-7,TRBD2,NA,TRBV7-2,TGTGCCAGCAGCAAAACCCGGGGGGCCTACGAGCAGTACTTC,CASSKTRGAYEQYF
TRBJ1-5,NA,few,TRBV19,TGTGCCAGTACCTCTTTAGGGGCTCTCTTCGGAAATCAGCCCCAGCATTTT,CASTSLGALFGNQPQHF
TRBJ2-3,NA,few,TRBV9,TGTGCCAGCAGCGTTAGAGGTTCCGATACGCAGTATTTT,CASSVRGSDTQYF
TRBJ2-5,NA,NA,TRBV10-3,TGTGCCATCAGTGATCCAGTTGCAGAGACCCAGTACTTC,CAISDPVAETQYF
TRBJ1-3,NA,NA,TRBV7-2,TGTGCCAGCAGCCCCCGAGGGAGGGCGGGAAACACCATATATTTT,CASSPRGRAGNTIYF
TRBJ2-1,NA,NA,TRBV5-6,TGTGCCAGCAGTTTTACCTCCTGGCGGTCCAATGAGCAGTTCTTC,CASSFTSWRSNEQFF
TRBJ2-5,TRBD2,NA,TRBV10-3,TGTGCCATCAGTGATATGGTAGCGGGGGGTATAGAGACCCAGTACTTC,CAISDMVAGGIETQYF
TRBJ2-7,TRBD2,many,TRBV28,TGTGCCAGCGGACTAGCCCCCTACGAGCAGTACTTC,CASGLAPYEQYF
TRBJ2-7,NA,NA,TRBV7-6,TGTGCCAGCAGCTCCAGACAATCCCCTTCCTACGAGCAGTACTTC,CASSSRQSPSYEQYF
TRBJ2-7,TRBD2,NA,TRBV9,TGTGCCAGCAGCGTAGCTGGGAGCGGGAGGCCTGCGGACGAGCAGTACTTC,CASSVAGSGRPADEQYF
TRBJ2-2,TRBD1,NA,TRBV7-2,TGTGCCAGCAGCTTGAGGGGGCCGTCTTCCGGGGAGCTGTTTTTT,CASSLRGPSSGELFF
TRBJ2-7,TRBD1,NA,TRBV9,TGTGCCAGCAGTACCGGGACAGGGGCAAGCAAGCAGTACTTC,CASSTGTGASKQYF
TRBJ2-7,NA,NA,TRBV5-1,TGCGCCAGCAGCCCGAGTCAGGGCCGTAAATACGAGCAGTACTTC,CASSPSQGRKYEQYF
TRBJ2-1,NA,NA,TRBV4-1,TGCGCCAGCAGCCTACGTAGCGGTTATGAGCAGTTCTTC,CASSLRSGYEQFF
TRBJ2-1,NA,NA,TRBV19,TGTGCCAGTAGTACCGCTTTGAGCTCCTACAATGAGCAGTTCTTC,CASSTALSSYNEQFF
TRBJ2-7,TRBD2,few,TRBV19,TGTGCCAGTAGTCTAGCGGGAGGATACGAGCAGTACTTC,CASSLAGGYEQYF
TRBJ1-4,TRBD1,NA,TRBV28,TGTGCCAGCACCCCCGGACAGGGCTATTTGGAAAAACTGTTTTTT,CASTPGQGYLEKLFF